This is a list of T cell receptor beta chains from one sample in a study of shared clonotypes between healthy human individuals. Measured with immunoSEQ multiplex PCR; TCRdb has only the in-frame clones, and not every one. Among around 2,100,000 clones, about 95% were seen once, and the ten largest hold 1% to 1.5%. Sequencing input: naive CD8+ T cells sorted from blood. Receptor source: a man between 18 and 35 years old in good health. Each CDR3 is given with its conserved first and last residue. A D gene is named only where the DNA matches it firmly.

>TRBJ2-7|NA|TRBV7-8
CASSSSYRDTYEQYF
TGTGCCAGCAGCTCGTCCTATCGAGACACCTACGAGCAGTACTTC
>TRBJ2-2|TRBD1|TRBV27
CASTMDRGRIGELFF
TGTGCCAGCACCATGGACAGGGGCCGAATCGGGGAGCTGTTTTTT
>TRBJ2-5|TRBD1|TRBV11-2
CANSLAGGEGETQYF
TGTGCCAACAGCTTAGCAGGGGGCGAGGGAGAGACCCAGTACTTC
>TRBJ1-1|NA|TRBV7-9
CASSLEAMNTEAFF
TGTGCCAGCAGCTTAGAGGCCATGAACACTGAAGCTTTCTTT
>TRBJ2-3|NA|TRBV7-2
CASSLDIGNTDTQYF
TGTGCCAGCAGCTTAGATATCGGGAACACAGATACGCAGTATTTT
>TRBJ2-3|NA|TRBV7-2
CASSLVDPASTDTQYF
TGTGCCAGCAGCTTAGTGGACCCTGCTAGCACAGATACGCAGTATTTT
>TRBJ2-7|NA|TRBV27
CASSFINRRSGFSEQYF
TGTGCCAGCAGTTTTATTAACCGGCGTTCAGGTTTCTCCGAGCAGTACTTC
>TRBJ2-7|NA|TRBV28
CATSDSLYEQYF
TGTGCCACCTCGGACAGCTTATACGAGCAGTACTTC
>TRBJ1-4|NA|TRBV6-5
CASSYDRVELFF
TGTGCCAGCAGTTATGACAGAGTTGAACTGTTTTTT
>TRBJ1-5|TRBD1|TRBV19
CASSMTFGTASWAQHF
TGTGCCAGTAGTATGACCTTCGGGACAGCCTCCTGGGCCCAGCATTTT